This TCR beta chain was recorded in a study of T cell repertoires in cytomegalovirus infection. This clonotype has ten or more counts. A single record per CDR3 protein comes from TCRdb applying MiXCR to the reads. Of fewer than 250,000 distinct CDR3 sequences in the sample, under 25% were seen once. Sequencing used CD8+ T cells from PBMCs. This sequence was found in a human donor in good health (CMV status not recorded). Some clones in this sample may be carry-over from other donors' samples.

CDR3 residues: CASSYSTQGVTGGYTF. For the CDR3, the DNA is TGTGCCAGCAGTTACTCGACACAGGGAGTTACAGGAGGCTACACCTTC. V and J are TRBV6-5 and TRBJ1-2; maybe TRBD1 (6 bases). Germline CDR1 reads MNHEY; CDR2 reads SVGAGI. This CDR3 has 16 amino acids. The V gene lost 0 bases and the J gene lost 8 bases, with 19 bases spanning the gap.